This T cell receptor (beta chain) was captured by sequencing in a study of beta chain features in type 1 diabetes. Study-level background: All samples together contributed more than 90,000,000 sorted cells for examination. Study outcomes and limitations: Moderate yet significant TCRB CDR3 shortening was seen in Type 1 diabetes patients in all four CD4+ subsets. Amplification by PCR could prefer shorter templates, with the same effect in patients and controls. No resolution was reached here on whether HLA type influences TCRB rearrangement.

Expressed TCRB transcripts were sequenced because the isolated RNA had all been reverse transcribed beforehand. Clones were sequenced by immunoSEQ multiplex PCR, and TCRdb holds only the in-frame ones, with some missing. Seen here are nearly 350,000 clones, 7% to 10% observed once, and the top ten hold over 0.95%. CD45RO/CCR7/CD25/CD127/CD95/CD27 separated CD4+ naive, central memory, regulatory and stem cell-like memory cells by sorting. The germline V gene has CDR1 LNHDA and CDR2 SQIVND (reference sequence). Trimming cost V 5 bases and J 2 bases, with 9 bases left between them. This CDR3 region has 13 residues. This clone was counted a few times. Antigen unknown.

This clonotype originated in a man aged 25-45 years with type 1 diabetes. This sequence joins TRBV19 and TRBJ1-2; weak D call: TRBD1 (6 bases). Sequenced: central memory CD4+ T cells from blood. Here the CDR3 DNA reads TGTGCCAGTAGTTCCGGGGGCAACTATGGCTACACCTTC. This translates into CASSSGGNYGYTF.